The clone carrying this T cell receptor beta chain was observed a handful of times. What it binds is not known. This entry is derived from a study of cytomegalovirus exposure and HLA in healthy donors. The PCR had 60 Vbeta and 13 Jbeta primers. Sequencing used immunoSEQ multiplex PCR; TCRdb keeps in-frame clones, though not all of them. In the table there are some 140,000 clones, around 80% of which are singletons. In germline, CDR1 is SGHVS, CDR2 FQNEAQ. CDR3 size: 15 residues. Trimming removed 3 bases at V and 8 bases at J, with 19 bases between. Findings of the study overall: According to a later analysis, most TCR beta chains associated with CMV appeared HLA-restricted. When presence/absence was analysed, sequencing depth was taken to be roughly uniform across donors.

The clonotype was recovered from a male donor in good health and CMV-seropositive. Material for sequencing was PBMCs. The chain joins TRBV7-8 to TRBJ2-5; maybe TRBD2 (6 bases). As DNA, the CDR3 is TGTGCCAGCAGCTTCGGCCCCCAGGACGGGAGAACCCAGTACTTC. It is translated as CASSFGPQDGRTQYF.